Below, one TCR beta chain is given with its context. Antigen: not known. The junction shows a germline mismatch at one end, possibly a read error. Germline assignment: CDR1 KGHSH and CDR2 LQKENI. The CDR3 has 11 residues. The sample comes from a study of CD8 T cells in ankylosing spondylitis. The study, taken as a whole, reports: What seemed typical of ankylosing spondylitis blood was a TCR beta motif built from 7 or 8 highly homologous variants.

From the 5' RACE reads, TCRdb called clonotypes with MiXCR, one entry per CDR3 protein. The data show under 450,000 distinct CDR3 sequences, over 15% seen once. The chain links TRBV18 to TRBJ1-2; 11 nucleotides match TRBD1. Specimen: blood, either unsorted or a sorted T cell fraction (not recorded which). This clonotype was sampled from a male donor with ankylosing spondylitis. The CDR3 DNA reads TGTGCCAGCTCACCGGACAGGGGGCCCGTCTTC. Its translation is CASSPDRGPVF.